This TCR beta chain was recovered during a study of T cell responses to AZD1222 COVID-19 vaccine. Overall study findings and caveats: Donors were mostly white British, more females; clonal diversity possibly underestimated. Only a handful of AZD1222 recipients, roughly six in all, had baseline seropositivity. The study reported that nearly half of spike-specific TCRs target unmutated variant regions.

Sequenced by immunoSEQ multiplex PCR; TCRdb stores in-frame clones only, minus some. Among 57,000 or so clones, around 75% were seen once, and the ten largest hold around an eighth. CDR3 length: 16 amino acids. CDR1 SGDLS and CDR2 YYNGEE come from the germline V gene. The J segment lost 5 bases and the V segment lost 4 bases, leaving 9 bases of the junction unmatched. For this clone: Antigen: not known.

The clonotype comes from an adult in good health. The material sequenced was peripheral blood, taken on day 0 of AZD1222 vaccination. The chain employs TRBV9 and TRBJ2-2; 9 bases agree with TRBD2. DNA for the CDR3: TGTGCCAGCAGCCTAGCCCGCGGGGGGGCGACCGGGGAGCTGTTTTTT. The encoded protein is CASSLARGGATGELFF.